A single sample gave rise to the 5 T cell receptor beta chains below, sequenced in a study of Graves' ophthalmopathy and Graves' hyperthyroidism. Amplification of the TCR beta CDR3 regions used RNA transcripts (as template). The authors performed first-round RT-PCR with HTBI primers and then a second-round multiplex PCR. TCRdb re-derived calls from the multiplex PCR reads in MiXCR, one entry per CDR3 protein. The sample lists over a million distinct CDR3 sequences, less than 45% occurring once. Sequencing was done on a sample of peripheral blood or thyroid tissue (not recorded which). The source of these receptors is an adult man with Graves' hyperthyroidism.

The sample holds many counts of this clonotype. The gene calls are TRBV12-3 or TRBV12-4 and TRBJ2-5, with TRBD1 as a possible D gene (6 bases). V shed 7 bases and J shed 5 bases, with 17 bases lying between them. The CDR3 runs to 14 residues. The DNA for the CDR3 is TGTGCCAGCACGGCCGGACAGACGGGGGAGACCCAGTACTTC. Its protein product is CASTAGQTGETQYF.

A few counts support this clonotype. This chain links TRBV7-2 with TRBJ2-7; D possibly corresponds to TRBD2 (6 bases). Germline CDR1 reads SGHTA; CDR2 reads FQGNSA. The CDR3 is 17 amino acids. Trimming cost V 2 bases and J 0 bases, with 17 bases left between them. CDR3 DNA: TGTGCCAGCAGCTTAATTGGCGGGAACCTTGACTCCTACGAGCAGTACTTC. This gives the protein CASSLIGGNLDSYEQYF.

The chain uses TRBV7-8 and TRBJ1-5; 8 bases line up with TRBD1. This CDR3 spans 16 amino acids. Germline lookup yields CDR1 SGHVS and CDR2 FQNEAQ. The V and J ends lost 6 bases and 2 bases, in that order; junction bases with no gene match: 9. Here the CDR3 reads CASSLWAGGGNQPQHF. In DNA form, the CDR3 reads TGTGCCAGCAGTTTATGGGCAGGGGGCGGCAATCAGCCCCAGCATTTT.

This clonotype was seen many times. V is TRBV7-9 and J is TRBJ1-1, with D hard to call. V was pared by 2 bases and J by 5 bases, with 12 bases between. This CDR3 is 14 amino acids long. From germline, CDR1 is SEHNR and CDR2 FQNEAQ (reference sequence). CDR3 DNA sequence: TGTGCCAGCAGCTTACTTCGAGGGTTGACTGAAGCTTTCTTT. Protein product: CASSLLRGLTEAFF.

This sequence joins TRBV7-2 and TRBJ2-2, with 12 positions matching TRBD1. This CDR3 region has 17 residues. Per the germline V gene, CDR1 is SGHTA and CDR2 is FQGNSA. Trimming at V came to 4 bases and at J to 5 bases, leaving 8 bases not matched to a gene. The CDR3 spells CASSYRGTGGSTGELFF. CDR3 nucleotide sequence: TGTGCCAGCAGCTATAGAGGGACAGGGGGCTCTACCGGGGAGCTGTTTTTT.